The 10 T cell receptor beta chains below were found in one sample sequenced in a study of spatial heterogeneity in lung cancer. Described time point: sample taken at primary tumor resection. TCRdb recomputed calls from the 5' RACE reads with MiXCR, one row per CDR3 protein. The repertoire consists of about 500 distinct CDR3 sequences, with roughly 14% occurring once and the leading ten covering 57%. The specimen was normal lung tissue next to the tumor, collected at surgery. The receptor source for this set is a male donor with early-stage non-small cell lung cancer.

This clonotype rates as medium-sized (0.01 to 0.1%). The chain carries TRBV7-9 and TRBJ2-1, with 9 bases fitting TRBD1. The germline gives CDR1 SEHNR, CDR2 FQNEAQ (reference sequence). Trimming took 2 bases from V and 5 from J; bases not matched to a gene: 4. CDR3 length: 15 amino acids. CDR3 amino acids: CASSLRDRADNEQFF. CDR3 nucleotides: TGTGCCAGCAGCTTAAGGGACAGGGCCGACAATGAGCAGTTCTTC.

The table lists this clonotype with many counts. This CDR3 is CAISQKAGASEQYF. The CDR3 nucleotides read TGTGCCATCAGCCAGAAAGCGGGAGCATCCGAGCAGTACTTC. The V and J genes are TRBV10-3 and TRBJ2-7; 8 nucleotides agree with TRBD2. Per the germline V gene, CDR1 is ENHRY and CDR2 is SYGVKD. The CDR3 sequence is 14 residues long. Losses at the gene ends were 6 bases for V and 6 bases for J; bases not matched to a gene: 10.

The chain recombines TRBV27 with TRBJ2-1, with 7 nucleotides matching TRBD1. The CDR3 is 14 residues long. The ends lost 6 bases at V and 3 bases at J; junction bases unmatched: 5. Per germline, CDR1 MNHEY and CDR2 SMNVEV (reference sequence). CDR3 nucleotides: TGTGCCAGCAGAAAGGACAGGTACTACAATGAGCAGTTCTTC. Translating it yields CASRKDRYYNEQFF.

This clonotype counts as hyperexpanded. The gene calls are TRBV11-2 and TRBJ1-4; 7 bases are a match to TRBD1. J lost 8 bases, V lost 5 bases, and 11 bases had no gene match. The V gene's germline CDR1 is SGHAT and CDR2 FQNNGV. This CDR3 is built from 15 residues. The CDR3 sequence is CASSGADRVLEKLFF. The CDR3 DNA reads TGTGCCAGCAGCGGAGCTGACAGGGTTTTGGAAAAACTGTTTTTT. The whole variable domain, filled in from reference TRBV11-2 and TRBJ1-4, reads EAGVAQSPRYKIIEKRQSVAFWCNPISGHATLYWYQQILGQGPKLLIQFQNNGVVDDSQLPKDRFSAERLKGVDSTLKIQPAKLEDSAVYLCASSGADRVLEKLFFGSGTQLSVL.

This clonotype was observed many times. The J gene is TRBJ2-5, the V gene TRBV5-1; no reliable D call. V shed 0 bases and J shed 4 bases, with 7 bases lying between them. The CDR3 spans 13 residues. Germline V lookup: CDR1 SGHRS, CDR2 YFSETQ. DNA for the CDR3: TGCGCCAGCAGCTTGGAGGCCTTAGAGACCCAGTACTTC. It is translated as CASSLEALETQYF.

This clonotype qualifies as large. V usage is TRBV27 and J usage is TRBJ2-1; perhaps TRBD2 as D (6 bases). CDR3 length equals 15 residues. CDR1 and CDR2 (germline): MNHEY, SMNVEV (reference sequence). Trimming cost V 3 bases and J 2 bases, with 11 bases left between them. The CDR3 DNA reads TGTGCCAGCAGTTTGGCGGGACCAGCCTACAATGAGCAGTTCTTC. It translates to CASSLAGPAYNEQFF.

This clonotype is medium-sized (0.01 to 0.1%) by share. It may be a read error: a sequence one base away is much more abundant. The genes are TRBV27 and TRBJ2-1; the D call may be TRBD1 or TRBD2 (5 bases each). In germline, CDR1 is MNHEY, CDR2 SMNVEV (reference sequence). V lost 3 bases and J lost 2, with 11 bases in between. The length of the CDR3 is 15 residues. The CDR3 reads CASSLSGPAYNEQFF. CDR3 DNA sequence: TGTGCCAGCAGTTTGTCGGGACCAGCCTACAATGAGCAGTTCTTC.

Note on this clonotype: A much larger clone sits a single nucleotide away, making a read error possible. This sequence joins TRBV5-1 and TRBJ2-3; the D is unclear. Per germline, CDR1 SGHRS and CDR2 YFSETQ. The CDR3 sequence is 12 residues long. The CDR3 region is CASGLYTDTQYF. In DNA form, the CDR3 reads TGCGCCAGCGGCTTATACACAGATACGCAGTATTTT.

This clonotype is labeled medium-sized (0.01 to 0.1%). This chain uses TRBV11-2 with TRBJ2-1; 8 bases match TRBD2. There are 16 residues in the CDR3. J lost 2 bases, V lost 8 bases, and 11 bases had no gene match. Looked up from germline, CDR1 is SGHAT and CDR2 is FQNNGV. The CDR3 region is CASVKGVAGTYNEQFF. In DNA, the CDR3 is TGTGCCAGCGTCAAAGGGGTAGCGGGGACCTACAATGAGCAGTTCTTC.

By its share, this clonotype is medium-sized. The J gene is TRBJ2-1, the V gene TRBV7-2, with 13 nucleotides matching TRBD2. Germline V gene lookup returns CDR1 SGHTA and CDR2 FQGNSA. V lost 4 bases, J lost 5 bases, and 8 bases stayed unmatched. The CDR3 is 17 amino acids. CDR3 region: CASSSWGTSGTHNEQFF. In DNA form, the CDR3 reads TGTGCCAGCAGCTCCTGGGGGACTAGCGGGACCCACAATGAGCAGTTCTTC. Variable domain in full (rest from reference TRBV7-2 and TRBJ2-1): GAGVSQSPSNKVTEKGKDVELRCDPISGHTALYWYRQSLGQGLEFLIYFQGNSAPDKSGLPSDRFSAERTGGSVSTLTIQRTQQEDSAVYLCASSSWGTSGTHNEQFFGPGTRLTVL.